These 8 T cell receptor beta chains share one sample of origin, sequenced in a study of response to subunit inactivated influenza vaccine listed by TCRdb under 2018. Library generation was performed with RT-PCR. TCRdb names Illumina HiSeq 2500 as the instrument used. In TCRdb, the public reads were trimmed at Q25 with fastp and aligned with MiXCR, with productive beta chains retained. Records with the same CDR3 protein are collapsed into one entry carrying the most frequent genes and DNA. A total of 150,000 to 200,000 distinct CDR3 sequences appear in this sample, 9.5% to 15% of them only once. The top ten clones comprise approximately 30% of the sample. This sample also appeared in a second study, on T cells expressing NK-cell markers. From the second report: The TCR beta cDNA libraries were made using 5'RACE template switching, a step that added both a universal primer site and unique molecular identifiers.

Here the sequenced sample was CD8+ T cells sorted from PBMCs, taken about 11 days after vaccination. These receptor sequences come from a middle-aged man who received an inactivated influenza vaccine. Donor details come from another sample of the same person, matched by shared clones.

This clonotype was seen many times. The chain is built from TRBV28 and TRBJ1-1; D call uncertain. The CDR3 extends over 15 amino acids. Trimming removed 1 base at V and 8 bases at J, with 17 bases between. Germline V gene sequence: CDR1 MDHEN, CDR2 SYDVKM. As DNA, the CDR3 is TGTGCCAGCAGTTTATTTGGCTTTAAACCCAGAGAAGCTTTCTTT. Amino acids: CASSLFGFKPREAFF.

The sample holds many counts of this clonotype. V gene TRBV7-9 combines with J gene TRBJ1-5; D perhaps matches TRBD1 (6 bases). Germline CDR1 and CDR2: SEHNR and FQNEAQ (reference sequence). This CDR3 is built from 13 residues. The V gene lost 5 bases and the J gene lost 7 bases, with 12 bases spanning the gap. CDR3 loop: CASSPGTQQPQHF. The DNA for the CDR3 is TGTGCCAGCAGCCCCGGGACACAACAGCCCCAGCATTTT.

This chain joins TRBV9 and TRBJ2-1; TRBD2 agrees at 10 bases. The CDR3 runs to 16 residues. Germline V gene data show CDR1 as SGDLS and CDR2 as YYNGEE. Trimming cost V 3 bases and J 0 bases; bases outside gene matches: 3. CDR3: CASSGPSGSSYNEQFF. Here the CDR3 DNA reads TGTGCCAGCAGCGGTCCTAGCGGGAGCTCCTACAATGAGCAGTTCTTC. The full variable domain, in which reference TRBV9 and TRBJ2-1 provide the parts outside the CDR3, is DSGVTQTPKHLITATGQRVTLRCSPRSGDLSVYWYQQSLDQGLQFLIQYYNGEERAKGNILERFSAQQFPDLHSELNLSSLELGDSALYFCASSGPSGSSYNEQFFGPGTRLTVL.

This chain uses TRBV28 with TRBJ2-5; no definite D call. V shed 3 bases and J shed 2 bases, with 13 bases lying between them. This CDR3 region has 15 residues. Germline V gene data show CDR1 as MDHEN and CDR2 as SYDVKM. The CDR3 coding sequence is TGTGCCAGCAGTTTTTACCGGGTGGGTCAAGAGACCCAGTACTTC. Translation gives CASSFYRVGQETQYF.

V is TRBV12-3 or TRBV12-4 and J is TRBJ2-2; no clear D. V shed 6 bases and J shed 4 bases, with 9 bases lying between them. The CDR3 runs 13 residues. The CDR3 DNA sequence: TGTGCCAGCAGCCCGAGTCCCACCGGGGAGCTGTTTTTT. Translation gives CASSPSPTGELFF.

V is TRBV12-3 or TRBV12-4 and J is TRBJ2-7; 9 positions agree with TRBD1. Unmatched junction bases numbered 11, after V lost 6 bases and J lost 5 bases. The CDR3 has 15 residues. The CDR3 DNA follows: TGTGCCAGCAGCTCACCCGGGACAGGGTGGCACGAGCAGTACTTC. This encodes CASSSPGTGWHEQYF.

In this sample, this clonotype turned up a few times. CDR3 protein: CASSLTGEGYGYTF. CDR3 nucleotides: TGTGCCAGCAGCCTCACAGGGGAGGGCTATGGCTACACCTTC. This chain uses TRBV7-9 with TRBJ1-2; TRBD1 agrees at 7 bases. This CDR3 has 14 amino acids. From germline, CDR1 is SEHNR and CDR2 FQNEAQ (reference sequence). Losses at the gene ends were 5 bases for V and 4 bases for J; bases not matched to a gene: 7.

A remark on this clonotype: One base away lies a much larger clone, so this may be a sequencing read error. The chain uses TRBV7-2 and TRBJ2-1; D not certain. Trimming stripped 1 base from V and 3 bases from J, with 10 bases between. Per the germline V gene, CDR1 is SGHTA and CDR2 is FQGNSA. The CDR3 runs to 15 residues. CDR3 nucleotides: TGTGCCAGCAGCTTAGGCCTCTACTACTACAATGAGCAGTTCTTC. Residues: CASSLGLYYYNEQFF.